The clone carrying this TCR beta chain came up a few times. Its antigen is as yet unknown. These data belong to a study of cytomegalovirus exposure and HLA in healthy donors. Points from the study as a whole: On later analysis, the bulk of CMV-associated TCR beta chains appeared to be HLA-restricted. Among the CMV-associated chains, a few were confirmed in vitro as specific for CMV antigens.

PCR involved 60 Vbeta and 13 Jbeta primers. Here immunoSEQ multiplex PCR was the method, and the copy in TCRdb shows in-frame clones only, minus some. In the table there are roughly 140,000 clones, about 60% of which are singletons. Germline loops: CDR1 SGDLS, CDR2 YYNGEE. Deletions cut 4 bases from V and 0 bases from J, with 13 bases between. There are 16 residues in the CDR3. There were likely unrecorded immune exposures, though donors were nominally healthy when sampled. This receptor was taken from a woman in her sixties or seventies in good health and CMV-seropositive. The chain has TRBV9 and TRBJ2-2, with TRBD2 as a possible D gene (6 bases). The sample taken for sequencing was PBMCs. Here the CDR3 reads CASSSRGTSNTGELFF. The CDR3 nucleotides read TGTGCCAGCAGCTCACGTGGGACTTCGAACACCGGGGAGCTGTTTTTT.